One and the same sample provided the 21 T cell receptor beta chains below, sequenced in a study of blood T cell repertoires in COVID-19. Sequencing used immunoSEQ multiplex PCR; TCRdb keeps in-frame clones, though not all of them. The sample shows roughly 370,000 clones, around 87% of them seen only once. The sequenced sample was PBMCs or T cells enriched from blood (not recorded which). All receptors derive from a woman in her forties or fifties who had recovered from COVID-19.

The chain links TRBV30 to TRBJ1-6; 8 nucleotides match TRBD1. Germline V gene sequence: CDR1 GTSNPN, CDR2 SVGIG (reference sequence). CDR3 size: 16 residues. After removal of 3 bases from V and 0 bases from J, the junction contained 4 bases not matched to a gene. The CDR3 sequence is CAWSLTGGSYNSPLHF. In DNA form, the CDR3 reads TGTGCCTGGAGCCTTACAGGGGGCTCCTATAATTCACCCCTCCACTTT.

The V call is TRBV2, the J call TRBJ1-1; the match to TRBD1 covers 10 bases. Germline CDR1 and CDR2: SNHLY and FYNNEI. This CDR3 has 14 residues. Losses at the gene ends were 6 bases for V and 5 bases for J; bases not matched to a gene: 6. In DNA form, the CDR3 reads TGTGCCAGCAGCCCGGACAGGGGGACTACTGAAGCTTTCTTT. Translated, it gives CASSPDRGTTEAFF.

This clone appeared once. The gene calls are TRBV14 and TRBJ1-1; a weak D match, TRBD1 (5 bases). The CDR3 totals 14 residues. Trimming removed 1 base from V and 8 bases from J, with 14 bases in between. The germline V gene has CDR1 SGHDN and CDR2 FVKESK. CDR3 region: CASSQGGQGGEAFF. The CDR3 nucleotides read TGTGCCAGCAGCCAAGGTGGTCAGGGTGGGGAAGCTTTCTTT. Variable domain in full (rest from reference TRBV14 and TRBJ1-1): EAGVTQFPSHSVIEKGQTVTLRCDPISGHDNLYWYRRVMGKEIKFLLHFVKESKQDESGMPNNRFLAERTGGTYSTLKVQPAELEDSGVYFCASSQGGQGGEAFFGQGTRLTVV.

A single count supports this clone. The rearrangement joins TRBV5-1 to TRBJ2-7; D remains unclear. Germline V gene data show CDR1 as SGHRS and CDR2 as YFSETQ. This CDR3 is 14 amino acids long. V shed 0 bases and J shed 3 bases, with 10 bases lying between them. DNA of the CDR3: TGCGCCAGCAGCTTGGAACAAATCAACTACGAGCAGTACTTC. The encoded protein is CASSLEQINYEQYF.

The CDR3 spells CAWKGATGGQNTEAFF. The CDR3 bases are TGTGCCTGGAAAGGAGCGACAGGGGGCCAGAACACTGAAGCTTTCTTT. The chain combines TRBV30 with TRBJ1-1, with 10 nucleotides matching TRBD1. This CDR3 comprises 16 residues. Germline V gives CDR1 GTSNPN, CDR2 SVGIG (reference sequence). V shed 4 bases and J 1 base; nucleotides not matched to a gene: 9.

The chain has TRBV2 and TRBJ1-3, with D hard to call. There are 13 residues in the CDR3. Germline V gene lookup returns CDR1 SNHLY and CDR2 FYNNEI. The germline V and J ends were trimmed by 7 bases and 0 bases, with 7 bases remaining between them. The CDR3 DNA follows: TGTGCCAGCAACCCAGACTCTGGAAACACCATATATTTT. This codes for CASNPDSGNTIYF.

This chain links TRBV4-1 with TRBJ1-2; a weak D match, TRBD1 (6 bases). Per germline, CDR1 MGHRA and CDR2 YSYEKL. There are 14 residues in the CDR3. V was trimmed by 1 base and J by 6 bases, leaving 12 bases between them. CDR3 bases: TGCGCCAGCAGCCAAGTAGGGGGAAGTAATGGCTACACCTTC. The encoded protein is CASSQVGGSNGYTF.

V is TRBV6-5 and J is TRBJ1-3, with D perhaps matching TRBD1 (6 bases). V was shortened by 7 bases and J by 1 base, with 14 bases between the two germline ends. This CDR3 is built from 15 residues. Germline-derived CDR1 and CDR2 are MNHEY and SVGAGI. CDR3 nucleotide sequence: TGTGCCAGCAAACGGGGGGGGACATCTGGAAACACCATATATTTT. It encodes CASKRGGTSGNTIYF.

The chain recombines TRBV5-1 with TRBJ1-2; tentatively, D is TRBD1 (5 bases). The V gene lost 4 bases and the J gene lost 4 bases, with 14 bases spanning the gap. The germline V gene has CDR1 SGHRS and CDR2 YFSETQ. There are 14 residues in the CDR3. The CDR3 loop is CASSSAGESYGYTF. The DNA for the CDR3 is TGCGCCAGCAGCAGCGCGGGGGAGAGCTATGGCTACACCTTC.

The V gene is TRBV10-3, the J gene TRBJ2-7, with 7 bases lining up with TRBD2. Germline CDR1 ENHRY, CDR2 SYGVKD. Losses at the gene ends were 4 bases for V and 0 bases for J; bases not matched to a gene: 6. The CDR3 spans 15 residues. In nucleotides, the CDR3 is TGTGCCATCAGTGCAGCTAGCGGAAACTCCTACGAGCAGTACTTC. Protein: CAISAASGNSYEQYF.

The chain uses TRBV2 and TRBJ2-1; 7 nucleotides line up with TRBD2. Germline V lookup: CDR1 SNHLY, CDR2 FYNNEI. The trim removed 7 bases at V and 10 bases at J, leaving 16 bases unmatched. This CDR3 has 15 amino acids. CDR3 DNA: TGTGCCAGCAAGGGTGGACTAGTGCTAAATTTGGAGCAGTTCTTC. This codes for CASKGGLVLNLEQFF.

The rearrangement uses TRBV2 and TRBJ1-2, with D perhaps TRBD1 (5 bases). From germline, CDR1 is SNHLY and CDR2 FYNNEI. The CDR3 consists of 15 residues. Between the trimmed V and J ends, which lost 6 bases and 9 bases, there was a span of 23 bases. CDR3 sequence: CASSGEGILGFSYTF. The DNA for the CDR3 is TGTGCCAGCAGCGGGGAGGGGATACTTGGCTTTAGCTACACCTTC.

The chain employs TRBV2 and TRBJ1-4, with TRBD1 as a possible D gene (5 bases). V lost 6 bases and J lost 7, with 12 bases in between. CDR3 length: 13 residues. Germline V gene lookup returns CDR1 SNHLY and CDR2 FYNNEI. The DNA of the CDR3 is TGTGCCAGCAGAGGACAAGCCACTGAAAAACTGTTTTTT. Translating it yields CASRGQATEKLFF.

This chain connects TRBV19 to TRBJ2-1, with 14 bases that match TRBD2. Germline V CDR1 and CDR2: LNHDA, SQIVND (reference sequence). The V segment lost 5 bases and the J segment 0 bases; nucleotides outside the gene matches: 3. The CDR3 length is 17 residues. CDR3 nucleotides: TGTGCCAGTAGTCCGACTAGCGGGGGGGCCTCCTACAATGAGCAGTTCTTC. This gives the protein CASSPTSGGASYNEQFF.

The V and J genes are TRBV6-1 and TRBJ2-5; the D is unclear. The CDR3 is made up of 13 amino acids. V was trimmed by 3 bases and J by 5 bases, leaving 10 bases between them. From germline, CDR1 is MNHNS and CDR2 SASEGT. The CDR3 reads CASSDRGRETQYF. Written as DNA, the CDR3 is TGTGCCAGCAGTGACCGAGGAAGGGAGACCCAGTACTTC.

This clone was picked up one time. The chain uses TRBV6-5 and TRBJ2-4, with D unclear. The germline V gene encodes CDR1 MNHEY and CDR2 SVGAGI. V dropped 6 bases and J dropped 3 bases, with 12 bases sitting between them. This CDR3 has 14 residues. The CDR3 is CASRVDSGKNIQYF. In nucleotides, the CDR3 is TGTGCCAGCAGAGTAGACTCCGGCAAAAACATTCAGTACTTC.

This clone has only one observation. This chain joins TRBV4-3 and TRBJ2-1, with TRBD1 matching 12 bases. The CDR3 has 17 residues. The germline V gene has CDR1 LGHNA and CDR2 YSLEER. With V trimmed by 0 bases and J by 9 bases, 9 bases remained unmatched. The CDR3 DNA sequence: TGCGCCAGCAGCCAAGATCTAGGGGACAGGGGGCTCTTTGAGCAGTTCTTC. Translation gives CASSQDLGDRGLFEQFF.

On this clone: A junction end diverges from the germline sequence, so it may reflect a read error. The chain has TRBV7-7 and TRBJ2-1; perhaps TRBD2 as D (6 bases). The V gene's germline CDR1 is SSHAT and CDR2 FNYEAQ (reference sequence). The CDR3 covers 15 residues. CDR3 sequence: CASSLAADSYNEQFF. CDR3 coding DNA: TGTGCTAGCAGCTTAGCGGCAGATTCATACAATGAGCAGTTCTTC.

This chain uses TRBV7-2 with TRBJ2-3, with TRBD1 as a possible D gene (5 bases). V lost 0 bases and J 11 bases, leaving 21 bases between the germline ends. Germline V CDR1 and CDR2: SGHTA, FQGNSA. The CDR3 extends over 16 amino acids. The CDR3 region has the DNA TGTGCCAGCAGCTTAGCGGCTAAAGGGGCCCTATGGGGGCAGTATTTT. This translates into CASSLAAKGALWGQYF.

The chain is built from TRBV30 and TRBJ1-5; unclear D gene. Germline V gene sequence: CDR1 GTSNPN, CDR2 SVGIG (reference sequence). This CDR3 has 15 amino acids. The V and J ends lost 1 base and 0 bases respectively, with 10 bases between them. CDR3 DNA sequence: TGTGCCTGGAGTGGGGTCGGGGTTAGCAATCAGCCCCAGCATTTT. Encoded protein: CAWSGVGVSNQPQHF.

The chain employs TRBV7-8 and TRBJ1-5, with D unclear. Trimming stripped 6 bases from V and 6 bases from J, with 12 bases between. CDR3 size: 13 residues. Germline CDR1 and CDR2: SGHVS and FQNEAQ. CDR3 residues: CASSQSYGQPQHF. The CDR3 DNA is TGTGCCAGCAGTCAAAGCTATGGTCAGCCCCAGCATTTT.